This T cell receptor beta chain stems from a study of tissue T cells after allogeneic stem cell transplantation. Study-level points and caveats: Across patients, clones rarely overlapped, yet motif clusters were shared tissue-specifically. Anatomically similar tissues had similar TCR repertoires within each patient.

Looked up from germline, CDR1 is LGHNA and CDR2 is YNLKQL (reference sequence). There are 16 residues in the CDR3. J gave up 4 bases and V 0 bases, and 6 bases lay outside the gene matches. Of note for this clone: Its antigen is not known. Gene names denote mouse genes. The read finishes 1 residue shy of the CDR3 end, and the germline J gene is used to complete it.

The time point: mouse harvest day 14 after allogeneic transplant. Mouse grafts combined 10^7 T-cell-depleted bone marrow cells with 10^6 splenic CD5+ T cells. TCRbeta CDR3 was sequenced at survey depth with template counts. The assay was immunoSEQ multiplex PCR, and TCRdb's table has in-frame clones only and misses some. Among 3,200 or so clones, 43% were seen once, and the ten largest hold more than 20%. The sequence was collected from a female BALB/c mouse given C57BL/6 T cells with graft-versus-host disease after an allogeneic hematopoietic cell transplant. The genes are TRBV5 and TRBJ2-5, with 8 bases that match TRBD2. Sequencing used gut tissue. This CDR3 is CASSQDLGGVEDTQYF. CDR3 DNA, as far as it was read: TGTGCCAGCAGCCAAGATCTGGGGGGCGTTGAAGACACCCAGTAC.